Following are 21 T cell receptor beta chains from one sample sequenced in a study of naive and memory T cell subsets. Study-level points and caveats: Possibly reflecting memory cells re-expressing CD45RA, a few larger clonotypes occurred in naive repertoires, especially CD8.

Their antigens remain unidentified. Both TRBC1 and TRBC2 were covered by a beta constant-region primer of two equimolar oligonucleotides. Four rounds of PCR amplified the ligated cDNA using nested alpha and beta constant-region primers plus SP2. Using its own MiXCR run on the UMI-ligation and nested PCR reads, TCRdb lists one record per CDR3 protein. Of about 150,000 distinct CDR3 sequences in the sample, over 20% were seen once. Sequenced input: naive CD4+ T cells from blood. The receptors were gathered from a human donor in good health.

A few counts support this clonotype. V and J are TRBV10-3 and TRBJ1-5; D unclear. V was pared by 2 bases and J by 2 bases, with 1 base between. The CDR3 runs 12 residues. Germline CDR1 ENHRY, CDR2 SYGVKD. The CDR3 nucleotides are TGTGCCATCAGTGAGGGCAATCAGCCCCAGCATTTT. This translates into CAISEGNQPQHF.

This chain joins TRBV6-1 and TRBJ1-5; unclear D gene. The CDR3 totals 16 residues. Germline assignment: CDR1 MNHNS and CDR2 SASEGT. V gave up 1 base and J gave up 5 bases, with 15 bases separating them. The CDR3 region has the DNA TGTGCCAGCAGTGAAGAATCCTCGCTCCCCGATCAGCCCCAGCATTTT. Translation: CASSEESSLPDQPQHF.

The V gene is TRBV30, the J gene TRBJ2-5, with TRBD2 as a possible D gene (7 bases). Trimming cost V 8 bases and J 4 bases, with 17 bases left between them. The CDR3 loop spans 13 amino acids. Germline CDR1 is GTSNPN and CDR2 is SVGIG (reference sequence). The DNA of the CDR3 is TGTGCCCTGAAGGGGGGGATTGGAGAGACCCAGTACTTC. It encodes CALKGGIGETQYF.

This clonotype was seen at least ten times. The chain employs TRBV12-3 or TRBV12-4 and TRBJ1-1, with no clear D. V was clipped by 6 bases and J by 0 bases, with 11 bases between them. The CDR3 covers 14 residues. The CDR3 protein is CASRVARMNTEAFF. DNA for the CDR3: TGTGCCAGCAGGGTGGCTCGTATGAACACTGAAGCTTTCTTT.

This clonotype occurred a few times. V usage is TRBV20-1 and J usage is TRBJ2-1; 10 nucleotides agree with TRBD2. The germline CDR1 and CDR2 sequences are DFQATT and SNEGSKA (reference sequence). Unmatched junction bases numbered 12, after V lost 3 bases and J lost 7 bases. There are 16 residues in the CDR3. The CDR3 DNA follows: TGCAGTGCTAGTGGTCTACTAGCGGGAAGAGCGAATGAGCAGTTCTTC. The encoded protein is CSASGLLAGRANEQFF.

The chain is built from TRBV5-1 and TRBJ2-1, with D possibly TRBD1 on 5 matching bases. CDR1 is SGHRS, CDR2 YFSETQ, per germline. The length of the CDR3 is 15 residues. The ends were cut back, 1 base at V and 0 bases at J, with 8 bases in the middle. The CDR3 loop is CASSLRQLSYNEQFF. The CDR3 DNA reads TGCGCCAGCAGCTTGAGACAGCTCTCCTACAATGAGCAGTTCTTC.

The rearrangement joins TRBV28 to TRBJ2-1; a weak D match, TRBD2 (5 bases). V lost 2 bases and J lost 9, with 5 bases in between. This CDR3 is built from 11 residues. Germline CDR1 and CDR2: MDHEN and SYDVKM. CDR3 bases: TGTGCCAGCAGTTTAGGGAGTGAGCAGTTCTTC. This translates into CASSLGSEQFF.

This clonotype was seen repeatedly, ten times or more. The chain couples TRBV7-9 to TRBJ2-1; D might be TRBD1 (5 bases). The germline V gene encodes CDR1 SEHNR and CDR2 FQNEAQ (reference sequence). There are 16 residues in the CDR3. Trimming took 3 bases from V and 7 from J, leaving 19 bases between them. In nucleotides, the CDR3 is TGTGCCAGCAGCTTTCTTGGACAACTAAGTAGGAATGAGCAGTTCTTC. Translation: CASSFLGQLSRNEQFF.

This clonotype was seen only a few times. This chain uses TRBV20-1 with TRBJ2-7; TRBD1 or TRBD2 may be the D gene (6 bases each). From germline, CDR1 is DFQATT and CDR2 SNEGSKA (reference sequence). This CDR3 has 15 residues. Trimming left V 4 bases short and J 0 bases short, with 16 bases between. Written as DNA, the CDR3 is TGCAGTGCTACCAAGACGGGGGCAACCTCCTACGAGCAGTACTTC. Its protein product is CSATKTGATSYEQYF.

This clonotype turned up a few times. This chain links TRBV6-2 or TRBV6-3 with TRBJ2-1, with 10 bases identical to TRBD2. V lost 6 bases, J lost 3 bases, and 5 bases stayed unmatched. This CDR3 is 15 amino acids long. Per the germline V gene, CDR1 is MNHEY and CDR2 is SVGEGT. The CDR3 loop reads CASSKLAGIYNEQFF. CDR3 sequence (DNA): TGTGCCAGCAGCAAACTAGCGGGAATCTACAATGAGCAGTTCTTC.

The V gene is TRBV29-1, the J gene TRBJ2-1; D possibly corresponds to TRBD1 (5 bases). Deletions cut 2 bases from V and 15 bases from J, with 17 bases between. There are 12 residues in the CDR3. Germline CDR1 reads SQVTM; CDR2 reads ANQGSEA. CDR3 amino acids: CSVEWASGRVFF. For the CDR3, the DNA is TGCAGCGTTGAATGGGCTTCGGGCAGGGTGTTCTTC.

The V and J genes are TRBV13 and TRBJ2-7, with a tentative D call TRBD2 (6 bases). CDR1 is PRHDT and CDR2 is FYEKMQ in the germline V gene (reference sequence). The CDR3 is 13 residues long. Trimming cost V 5 bases and J 5 bases, with 13 bases left between them. The CDR3 DNA follows: TGTGCCAGCAGCCTCCAGCGGAGGGACGAGCAGTACTTC. Amino acid sequence: CASSLQRRDEQYF.

There are a few counts of this clonotype. The chain employs TRBV20-1 and TRBJ1-2; no firm D call. CDR3 size: 14 residues. In germline, CDR1 is DFQATT, CDR2 SNEGSKA (reference sequence). Trimming stripped 2 bases from V and 8 bases from J, with 18 bases between. The CDR3 sequence is CSARPSAGIGGYTF. CDR3 sequence (DNA): TGCAGTGCTAGACCTTCGGCGGGGATTGGAGGCTACACCTTC.

This clonotype occurred a few times. The V gene is TRBV20-1, the J gene TRBJ1-3; no definite D call. Trimming removed 3 bases from V and 0 bases from J, with 9 bases in between. Germline CDR1 and CDR2: DFQATT and SNEGSKA (reference sequence). The CDR3 loop spans 14 amino acids. The CDR3 nucleotides read TGCAGTGCTAGGTTTCCGAGCTCTGGAAACACCATATATTTT. Residues: CSARFPSSGNTIYF.

The chain employs TRBV29-1 and TRBJ2-1; D unresolved. Germline V lookup: CDR1 SQVTM, CDR2 ANQGSEA. This CDR3 spans 15 amino acids. The CDR3 bases are TGCACCGTCCAGTATATGGGCGGATCCTACAATGAGCAGTTCTTC. It is translated as CTVQYMGGSYNEQFF.

The chain joins TRBV6-6 to TRBJ1-1; weak D call: TRBD1 (5 bases). Trimming left V 6 bases short and J 0 bases short, with 14 bases between. The V gene's germline CDR1 is MNHNY and CDR2 SVGAGI (reference sequence). This CDR3 comprises 15 residues. CDR3 coding DNA: TGTGCCAGCAGGGACCCCGGGGGGATGAACACTGAAGCTTTCTTT. Protein product: CASRDPGGMNTEAFF.

This clonotype was counted once. The chain carries TRBV5-1 and TRBJ1-1; D is uncertain. Germline assignment: CDR1 SGHRS and CDR2 YFSETQ. V lost 0 bases and J 1 base, leaving 22 bases between the germline ends. CDR3 length equals 19 residues. In DNA form, the CDR3 reads TGCGCCAGCAGCTTGGCCCAAGGTCCGATAGGCAGAAAGAACACTGAAGCTTTCTTT. This translates into CASSLAQGPIGRKNTEAFF.

This clonotype was found many times. CDR3 sequence (DNA): TGTGCCAGCAGCTTAGGTCTAGCGGCCTACGAGCAGTACTTC. As protein: CASSLGLAAYEQYF. J is TRBJ2-7 and V is TRBV7-8, with TRBD2 identical over 7 bases. CDR1 is SGHVS and CDR2 is FQNEAQ in the germline V gene. V trimming: 1 base; J trimming: 2 bases; junction bases outside the gene matches: 2. The CDR3 spans 14 residues.

The chain employs TRBV6-1 and TRBJ2-7; D call uncertain. With 6 bases removed from V and 4 bases from J, the gap between germline ends came to 7 bases. Germline CDR1 reads MNHNS; CDR2 reads SASEGT. The CDR3 totals 11 residues. The CDR3 nucleotides read TGTGCCAGCAGGGAACTATACGAGCAGTACTTC. It codes for CASRELYEQYF.

This clonotype has only a few counts. An end of the junction differs from the germline gene, which may be a read error. The rearrangement uses TRBV2 and TRBJ2-2, with D uncertain. The CDR3 has 13 amino acids. The germline V gene has CDR1 SNHLY and CDR2 FYNNEI. The chain's CDR3 is CASSERITTRLFF. For the CDR3, the DNA is TGTGCTAGCAGTGAACGGATTACGACGCGGCTGTTTTTT.

The chain employs TRBV12-3 or TRBV12-4 and TRBJ2-3; the D gene could be TRBD1 or TRBD2 (6 bases each). The CDR3 spans 15 residues. V lost 3 bases, J lost 5 bases, and 15 bases lay in between. CDR3 sequence (DNA): TGTGCCAGCAGTTTCCGGGGGCCGGTAGGAGATACGCAGTATTTT. It translates to CASSFRGPVGDTQYF.